One and the same sample provided the 22 T cell receptor beta chains below, sequenced in a study of T-cell memory formation after mild COVID-19 (dated by TCRdb to the early 2020s). Library prep was done by 5' RACE. The data were produced on an Illumina NovaSeq 6000. TCRdb reprocessed the public reads (quality trimming at Q25 with fastp, clone calling with MiXCR) and kept in-frame beta chains. Here each entry gathers all rows of one CDR3 protein and keeps the most common genes and DNA. The sample table holds about 140,000 distinct CDR3 sequences, of which 14% were seen once. The ten largest clones represent around 30% of the sample. Source material: PBMCs or a T cell subset sorted from them (not recorded which). The source of these receptors is an adult woman who had mild COVID-19 (a few samples of this study predate the infection). The sample titles of this study are shuffled in the database, so cell type and time point are left out; the donor was told from shared clones.

This clonotype was seen more than once but under ten times. The gene calls are TRBV2 and TRBJ2-1, with 9 bases identical to TRBD2. This CDR3 has 14 residues. V gave up 8 bases and J gave up 8 bases; unmatched junction bases: 10. CDR1 is SNHLY and CDR2 is FYNNEI in the germline V gene. Written as DNA, the CDR3 is TGTGCCAGCGACTTAGCGGGGGAGGTCGATGAGCAGTTCTTC. It is translated as CASDLAGEVDEQFF.

The sample holds a few counts of this clonotype. This chain connects TRBV5-1 to TRBJ2-1; TRBD2 is a possible D gene (6 bases). Germline V CDR1 and CDR2: SGHRS, YFSETQ. Trimming took off 0 bases at V and 8 bases at J, with 18 bases between the two ends. The CDR3 has 16 amino acids. The CDR3: CASSLEAGLGSHEQFF. DNA of the CDR3: TGCGCCAGCAGCTTGGAGGCGGGATTAGGGAGCCATGAGCAGTTCTTC.

The CDR3 sequence is CASSYPDDWMASGRHTNTGELFF. The CDR3 DNA follows: TGTGCCAGCAGTTACCCGGATGATTGGATGGCTAGCGGGAGACACACGAACACCGGGGAGCTGTTTTTT. The rearrangement uses TRBV6-2 or TRBV6-3 and TRBJ2-2; 10 bases are a match to TRBD2. The V gene end was trimmed by 2 bases and the J gene end by 0 bases; junction bases not matched to a gene: 21. Germline V CDR1 and CDR2: MNHEY, SVGEGT. The length of the CDR3 is 23 residues.

The chain combines TRBV6-6 with TRBJ2-5, with D perhaps TRBD1 or TRBD2 (5 bases each). CDR1 is MNHNY and CDR2 is SVGAGI in the germline V gene (reference sequence). This CDR3 comprises 15 residues. Trimming cost V 0 bases and J 7 bases, with 15 bases left between them. The CDR3 region has the DNA TGTGCCAGCAGTTACTCCGGGACCCAAGTTTGGACCCAGTACTTC. This encodes CASSYSGTQVWTQYF.

This clonotype was seen a handful of times. This chain joins TRBV3-1 and TRBJ1-4, with D possibly matching TRBD1 (5 bases). CDR3 length equals 15 residues. With 4 bases removed from V and 7 bases from J, the gap between germline ends came to 16 bases. The V gene's germline CDR1 is LGHDT and CDR2 YNNKEL (reference sequence). In DNA, the CDR3 is TGTGCCAGCAGCCCCCTGGGGAGGGGTAGTGAAAAACTGTTTTTT. As protein: CASSPLGRGSEKLFF. The full variable domain, rest sourced from reference TRBV3-1 and TRBJ1-4, is DTAVSQTPKYLVTQMGNDKSIKCEQNLGHDTMYWYKQDSKKFLKIMFSYNNKELIINETVPNRFSPKSPDKAHLNLHINSLELGDSAVYFCASSPLGRGSEKLFFGSGTQLSVL.

V usage is TRBV15 and J usage is TRBJ2-7; TRBD1 aligns across 8 bases. The V segment lost 1 base and the J segment 3 bases; nucleotides outside the gene matches: 5. The CDR3 has 15 amino acids. Per the germline V gene, CDR1 is LNHNV and CDR2 is YYDKDF (reference sequence). The CDR3 loop reads CATSRGPGGDYEQYF. The CDR3 region has the DNA TGTGCCACCAGCAGAGGGCCAGGGGGCGACTACGAGCAGTACTTC.

This clonotype has only a few counts. At one boundary the junction diverges from the germline segment, which might be a read error. The CDR3 DNA reads TGTGCTAGCAGCCGTGGCACCGGGGAGCTGTTTTTT. Protein: CASSRGTGELFF. The chain combines TRBV7-7 with TRBJ2-2; no reliable D call. The length of the CDR3 is 12 residues. Germline V lookup: CDR1 SSHAT, CDR2 FNYEAQ (reference sequence).

This clonotype was counted a few times. The chain recombines TRBV3-1 with TRBJ2-5; 9 nucleotides line up with TRBD2. CDR3 length equals 14 residues. CDR1 and CDR2 (germline): LGHDT, YNNKEL (reference sequence). The trim removed 5 bases at V and 4 bases at J, leaving 5 bases unmatched. The CDR3 here is CASSGRTSVETQYF. In DNA, the CDR3 is TGTGCCAGCAGCGGGAGGACTAGCGTAGAGACCCAGTACTTC.

In this sample, this clonotype turned up once. V usage is TRBV19 and J usage is TRBJ1-1; 8 bases are shared with TRBD1. In germline, CDR1 is LNHDA, CDR2 SQIVND (reference sequence). V dropped 4 bases and J dropped 3; count of bases not matched to a gene: 7. CDR3 length: 15 residues. DNA of the CDR3: TGTGCCAGTAGTAGAAGACAGGGGTTCGACACTGAAGCTTTCTTT. It is translated as CASSRRQGFDTEAFF.

V gene TRBV2 combines with J gene TRBJ2-1; 7 nucleotides align to TRBD2. Germline loops: CDR1 SNHLY, CDR2 FYNNEI. The CDR3 runs to 14 residues. J gave up 10 bases and V 11 bases, and 17 bases lay outside the gene matches. CDR3 sequence (DNA): TGTGCCTCCCCGGGGAGCGGGAATCCGGGCGAGCAGTTCTTC. Translation: CASPGSGNPGEQFF.

This clonotype was seen at least ten times. At one end, the junction sequence differs from germline, possibly due to a read error. The chain employs TRBV7-7 and TRBJ2-5; 10 nucleotides align to TRBD1. Germline loops: CDR1 SSHAT, CDR2 FNYEAQ (reference sequence). The CDR3 consists of 15 residues. CDR3: CASSLGTGERGTQYF. The DNA of the CDR3 is TGTGCTAGCAGCTTGGGGACAGGGGAAAGGGGGACCCAGTACTTC.

CDR3 coding DNA: TGCAGTGCTAAGACCGACTGGGGAGAGACCCAGTACTTC. Translated: CSAKTDWGETQYF. The chain couples TRBV20-1 to TRBJ2-5; D ambiguous. This CDR3 contains 13 residues. Trimming pared 4 bases from V and 4 bases from J, leaving 13 bases between. The germline gives CDR1 DFQATT, CDR2 SNEGSKA (reference sequence).

This sequence joins TRBV4-2 and TRBJ2-7, with TRBD2 matching 8 bases. Germline V gene sequence: CDR1 LGHNA, CDR2 YNFKEQ. Trimming at V came to 1 base and at J to 0 bases, leaving 11 bases not matched to a gene. The CDR3 has 18 amino acids. The CDR3 here is CASSQVSLSAGGSYEQYF. The CDR3, as DNA: TGTGCCAGCAGCCAAGTTTCCTTATCGGCGGGGGGCTCCTACGAGCAGTACTTC.

This rearrangement joins TRBV19 to TRBJ2-7; D may correspond to TRBD1 or TRBD2 (5 bases each). V was clipped by 7 bases and J by 2 bases, with 12 bases between them. CDR3 length: 13 amino acids. Looked up from germline, CDR1 is LNHDA and CDR2 is SQIVND (reference sequence). This CDR3 is CASTARDPYEQYF. The CDR3, as DNA: TGTGCCAGTACCGCTAGGGACCCCTACGAGCAGTACTTC.

This sequence joins TRBV5-6 and TRBJ1-2; a possible D gene is TRBD1 (6 bases). Germline V gives CDR1 SGHDT, CDR2 YYEEEE. The length of the CDR3 is 13 residues. The germline V and J ends were trimmed by 5 bases and 3 bases, with 11 bases remaining between them. CDR3: CASRPGQDYGYTF. CDR3 nucleotide sequence: TGTGCCAGCAGACCGGGACAAGACTATGGCTACACCTTC.

CDR3 protein: CASSRGQGGRDKTSPLHF. Here the CDR3 DNA reads TGTGCCAGCAGCCGCGGACAGGGGGGTCGGGACAAAACGTCACCCCTCCACTTT. The gene calls are TRBV9 and TRBJ1-6, with TRBD1 identical over 10 bases. Germline V gives CDR1 SGDLS, CDR2 YYNGEE. J lost 10 bases, V lost 4 bases, and 17 bases had no gene match. The CDR3 sequence is 18 residues long.

The chain has TRBV19 and TRBJ2-7; D gene unclear. V shed 3 bases and J shed 0 bases, with 9 bases lying between them. The CDR3 is 14 amino acids. Germline CDR1 reads LNHDA; CDR2 reads SQIVND (reference sequence). CDR3 DNA sequence: TGTGCCAGTAGTATCGATACCTACTCCTACGAGCAGTACTTC. Encoded protein: CASSIDTYSYEQYF.

The chain employs TRBV7-2 and TRBJ2-7, with 13 nucleotides matching TRBD2. CDR3 length: 14 amino acids. With V trimmed by 4 bases and J by 6 bases, 3 bases remained unmatched. Germline V CDR1 and CDR2: SGHTA, FQGNSA. CDR3 coding DNA: TGTGCCAGCAGCTCCGGGACTAGCGGGGCCGAGCAGTACTTC. Translation gives CASSSGTSGAEQYF.

The rearrangement joins TRBV7-7 to TRBJ1-2, with no clear D. This CDR3 contains 14 residues. Trimming shortened V by 2 bases and J by 5 bases, and 12 bases separated the two germline ends. The germline CDR1 and CDR2 sequences are SSHAT and FNYEAQ (reference sequence). The CDR3: CASSLPLWEYGYTF. The CDR3 DNA is TGTGCCAGCAGCTTACCCCTCTGGGAGTATGGCTACACCTTC.

In its sample, this clonotype was seen once. DNA of the CDR3: TGTGCCAGCAGCCGGGAGGGGGCTGGAATGGAGACCCAGTACTTC. Translating gives CASSREGAGMETQYF. The chain recombines TRBV5-4 with TRBJ2-5; D possibly corresponds to TRBD2 (8 bases). This CDR3 contains 15 residues. Trimming took off 4 bases at V and 5 bases at J, with 18 bases between the two ends. Germline CDR1 is SGHNT and CDR2 is YYREEE (reference sequence). Full variable domain (remainder filled in from reference TRBV5-4 and TRBJ2-5): ETGVTQSPTHLIKTRGQQVTLRCSSQSGHNTVSWYQQALGQGPQFIFQYYREEENGRGNFPPRFSGLQFPNYSSELNVNALELDDSALYLCASSREGAGMETQYFGPGTRLLVL.

The chain carries TRBV7-9 and TRBJ2-5; D is unclear. This CDR3 comprises 13 residues. With 5 bases removed from V and 5 bases from J, the gap between germline ends came to 12 bases. Germline V gene data show CDR1 as SEHNR and CDR2 as FQNEAQ (reference sequence). The CDR3 DNA follows: TGTGCCAGCAGCCCGTATGGGTGGGAGACCCAGTACTTC. As protein: CASSPYGWETQYF.

This chain connects TRBV28 to TRBJ2-7; TRBD2 might be the D (6 bases). This CDR3 has 17 amino acids. V gave up 4 bases and J gave up 3 bases, with 22 bases separating them. CDR1 and CDR2 from the germline V gene are MDHEN and SYDVKM. The CDR3, as DNA: TGTGCCAGCAGTTCGCACCTCTTCCGGGACTGGGACTACGAGCAGTACTTC. Translating it yields CASSSHLFRDWDYEQYF. Based on the CDR3 plus reference TRBV28 and TRBJ2-7, the full variable domain is DVKVTQSSRYLVKRTGEKVFLECVQDMDHENMFWYRQDPGLGLRLIYFSYDVKMKEKGDIPEGYSVSREKKERFSLILESASTNQTSMYLCASSSHLFRDWDYEQYFGPGTRLTVT.